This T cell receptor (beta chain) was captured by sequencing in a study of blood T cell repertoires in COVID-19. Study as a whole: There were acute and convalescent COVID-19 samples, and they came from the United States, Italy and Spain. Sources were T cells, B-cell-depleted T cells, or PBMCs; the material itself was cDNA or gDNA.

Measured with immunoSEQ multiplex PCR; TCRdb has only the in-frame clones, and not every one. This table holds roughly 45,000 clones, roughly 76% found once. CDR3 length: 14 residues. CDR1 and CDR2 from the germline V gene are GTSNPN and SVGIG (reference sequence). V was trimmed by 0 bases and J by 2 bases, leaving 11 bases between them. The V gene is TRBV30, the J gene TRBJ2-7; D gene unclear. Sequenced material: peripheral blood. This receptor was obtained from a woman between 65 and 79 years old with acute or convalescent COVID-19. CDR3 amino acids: CAWSVYSIPYEQYF. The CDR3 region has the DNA TGTGCCTGGAGTGTGTACTCGATTCCCTACGAGCAGTACTTC.